These 20 T cell receptor beta chains came from one sample sequenced in a study of shared clonotypes between healthy human individuals. TCRdb's table, derived via immunoSEQ multiplex PCR, lists solely in-frame clones and lacks some. The sample carries almost 750,000 clones, roughly two thirds recorded once. The sequencing input was memory CD4+ T cells sorted from blood. Subset here: CD45RA-negative fraction. All receptors derive from a woman aged 30 to 39 in good health.

This clone showed up just once. The chain carries TRBV6-6 and TRBJ2-3, with D unclear. The CDR3 extends over 12 amino acids. V lost 2 bases, J lost 5 bases, and 5 bases lay in between. Germline CDR1 is MNHNY and CDR2 is SVGAGI (reference sequence). CDR3 sequence: CASSYRLDTQYF. CDR3 coding DNA: TGTGCCAGCAGTTACCGCCTAGATACGCAGTATTTT.

This clone has a handful of counts. The chain combines TRBV14 with TRBJ2-5, with TRBD2 as a possible D gene (5 bases). Trimming pared 1 base from V and 5 bases from J, leaving 11 bases between. The germline CDR1 and CDR2 sequences are SGHDN and FVKESK. The CDR3 has 14 amino acids. CDR3 coding DNA: TGTGCCAGCAGCCAAGTTTCGCGGGTGGAGACCCAGTACTTC. It codes for CASSQVSRVETQYF.

This clone was recorded once. In the same sample, other DNA sequences code for this CDR3. V and J are TRBV6-5 and TRBJ2-3, with TRBD2 as a possible D gene (6 bases). Germline CDR1 MNHEY, CDR2 SVGAGI. V was trimmed by 6 bases and J by 1 base, leaving 14 bases between them. The CDR3 covers 15 residues. CDR3 in amino acids: CASSRRDSRTDTQYF. CDR3 bases: TGTGCCAGCAGCCGCCGGGACTCACGCACAGATACGCAGTATTTT.

This chain connects TRBV19 to TRBJ2-7; 10 positions agree with TRBD2. Trimming took 3 bases from V and 4 from J; bases not matched to a gene: 6. This CDR3 region has 15 residues. Germline CDR1 reads LNHDA; CDR2 reads SQIVND (reference sequence). CDR3 loop: CASSMGLAGVYEQYF. The CDR3 DNA reads as TGTGCCAGTAGTATGGGGCTAGCGGGAGTGTACGAGCAGTACTTC. The whole variable domain, filled in from reference TRBV19 and TRBJ2-7, reads DGGITQSPKYLFRKEGQNVTLSCEQNLNHDAMYWYRQDPGQGLRLIYYSQIVNDFQKGDIAEGYSVSREKKESFPLTVTSAQKNPTAFYLCASSMGLAGVYEQYFGPGTRLTVT.

The genes are TRBV6-5 and TRBJ1-5, with D maybe TRBD1 (5 bases). The V end was cut by 8 bases, the J end by 2 bases, with 16 bases between. CDR3 length: 15 amino acids. CDR1 is MNHEY, CDR2 SVGAGI, per germline. The CDR3 spells CASRLSGPGNQPQHF. In nucleotides, the CDR3 is TGTGCCAGCCGTCTATCGGGGCCGGGCAATCAGCCCCAGCATTTT.

A few counts support this clone. The genes are TRBV7-9 and TRBJ2-1; D remains unclear. Trimming stripped 3 bases from V and 7 bases from J, with 13 bases between. Germline V CDR1 and CDR2: SEHNR, FQNEAQ (reference sequence). This CDR3 region has 14 residues. This CDR3 reads CASSLATVPNEQFF. As DNA, the CDR3 is TGTGCCAGCAGCTTGGCCACCGTCCCAAATGAGCAGTTCTTC.

The rearrangement joins TRBV5-1 to TRBJ2-7; 8 nucleotides match TRBD2. This CDR3 region has 14 residues. Unmatched junction bases numbered 6, after V lost 5 bases and J lost 2 bases. Looked up from germline, CDR1 is SGHRS and CDR2 is YFSETQ. CDR3 sequence (DNA): TGCGCCAGCAGTACTAGCGGTAAAACCTACGAGCAGTACTTC. Translating gives CASSTSGKTYEQYF.

The chain recombines TRBV20-1 with TRBJ1-2; no definite D call. The CDR3 has 10 residues. Trimming removed 5 bases at V and 8 bases at J, with 9 bases between. The germline V gene encodes CDR1 DFQATT and CDR2 SNEGSKA (reference sequence). As DNA, the CDR3 is TGCAGTGCTTCTGACGCCGGCTACACCTTC. Translation gives CSASDAGYTF.

In its sample, this clone was seen many times. This sequence joins TRBV18 and TRBJ2-2; TRBD2 might be the D (6 bases). Germline loops: CDR1 KGHSH, CDR2 LQKENI. The length of the CDR3 is 16 residues. V shed 6 bases and J shed 0 bases, with 14 bases lying between them. The CDR3, as DNA: TGTGCCAGCTCGACCCCGGAGGGAGCGAACACCGGGGAGCTGTTTTTT. Protein sequence: CASSTPEGANTGELFF. Based on the CDR3 plus reference TRBV18 and TRBJ2-2, the full variable domain is NAGVMQNPRHLVRRRGQEARLRCSPMKGHSHVYWYRQLPEEGLKFMVYLQKENIIDESGMPKERFSAEFPKEGPSILRIQQVVRGDSAAYFCASSTPEGANTGELFFGEGSRLTVL.

V usage is TRBV11-3 and J usage is TRBJ2-7; TRBD2 is a possible D gene (6 bases). Trimming left V 5 bases short and J 3 bases short, with 8 bases between. The CDR3 is 12 amino acids. Germline CDR1 is SGHNT and CDR2 is YENEEA. CDR3 protein: CASSGEDYEQYF. The CDR3 bases are TGTGCCAGCAGCGGGGAGGACTACGAGCAGTACTTC.

The gene calls are TRBV12-5 and TRBJ2-1; the D call may be TRBD1 or TRBD2 (5 bases each). This CDR3 is 13 amino acids long. Trimming cost V 3 bases and J 9 bases, with 12 bases left between them. Germline V gives CDR1 LGHNT, CDR2 FRNRAP. The CDR3 protein is CASGLGVGREQFF. CDR3 coding DNA: TGTGCTAGTGGTTTAGGGGTGGGACGTGAGCAGTTCTTC. Full variable domain (rest looked up from reference TRBV12-5 and TRBJ2-1): DARVTQTPRHKVTEMGQEVTMRCQPILGHNTVFWYRQTMMQGLELLAYFRNRAPLDDSGMPKDRFSAEMPDATLATLKIQPSEPRDSAVYFCASGLGVGREQFFGPGTRLTVL.

This chain's CDR3 is CASSLEAYYEQYF. The CDR3 bases are TGCGCCAGCAGCTTGGAAGCTTACTACGAGCAGTACTTC. This chain links TRBV5-1 with TRBJ2-7; D is uncertain. CDR3 length: 13 amino acids. Looked up from germline, CDR1 is SGHRS and CDR2 is YFSETQ. The V end lost 0 bases, the J end lost 3 bases, and 7 bases lay between the germline ends.

DNA of the CDR3: TGTGCCAGCAGTTTAGGGCAGGTAAACAATCAGCCCCAGCATTTT. It encodes CASSLGQVNNQPQHF. This chain connects TRBV28 to TRBJ1-5; D gene unclear. This CDR3 is built from 15 residues. Germline V gene data show CDR1 as MDHEN and CDR2 as SYDVKM. Trimming cost V 2 bases and J 3 bases, with 11 bases left between them.

The chain joins TRBV9 to TRBJ2-3, with TRBD1 identical over 11 bases. Germline trimming cut 3 bases from V and 5 bases from J; bases unmatched to any gene: 5. CDR1 SGDLS and CDR2 YYNGEE come from the germline V gene. The CDR3 is made up of 15 amino acids. The CDR3 here is CASSGGTGGGDTQYF. CDR3 nucleotide sequence: TGTGCCAGCAGCGGCGGGACAGGGGGAGGAGATACGCAGTATTTT.

The V gene is TRBV4-1, the J gene TRBJ2-3, with 10 bases aligning to TRBD2. CDR1 and CDR2 from the germline V gene are MGHRA and YSYEKL. This CDR3 spans 18 amino acids. Trimming at V came to 1 base and at J to 3 bases, leaving 10 bases not matched to a gene. CDR3 nucleotide sequence: TGCGCCAGCAGCCAAGCCCAGGCTGGAGCGGGAGGGACAGATACGCAGTATTTT. Translated: CASSQAQAGAGGTDTQYF.

V is TRBV21-1 and J is TRBJ1-1; the table's D gene call, TRBD1, was not cross checked with the DNA. TRBV21-1 is noted as a pseudogene. The CDR3 consists of 13 residues. CDR3 sequence (DNA): TGTGCCAGCCCAAGGAAGGGGTTCTCTGAAGCTTTCTTT. It specifies CASPRKGFSEAFF.

J is TRBJ2-1 and V is TRBV29-1, with 15 nucleotides matching TRBD2. V gave up 7 bases and J gave up 12 bases; unmatched junction bases: 7. CDR1 is SQVTM, CDR2 ANQGSEA, per germline. The CDR3 covers 13 residues. The CDR3 sequence is CSAQGLAGGLQFF. The CDR3 region has the DNA TGCAGCGCCCAGGGACTAGCGGGAGGTCTGCAGTTCTTC.

The genes are TRBV10-3 and TRBJ1-1, with a weak D call TRBD1 (6 bases). Looked up from germline, CDR1 is ENHRY and CDR2 is SYGVKD. This CDR3 is 14 amino acids long. The ends were cut back, 10 bases at V and 3 bases at J, with 18 bases in the middle. Here the CDR3 DNA reads TGTGCCAGCAGGGGAACGGGACTGTACACTGAAGCTTTCTTT. Translated: CASRGTGLYTEAFF.

CDR3 sequence: CASSLIGGLIAGVEQYF. CDR3 nucleotides: TGTGCCAGCAGTTTAATCGGTGGACTGATAGCGGGAGTCGAGCAGTACTTC. The chain joins TRBV27 to TRBJ2-7; 9 nucleotides match TRBD2. This CDR3 region has 17 residues. Germline V CDR1 and CDR2: MNHEY, SMNVEV (reference sequence). The J segment lost 6 bases and the V segment lost 2 bases, leaving 14 bases of the junction unmatched.

The chain is built from TRBV19 and TRBJ2-3; 7 positions match TRBD1. Trimming took 5 bases from V and 2 from J; bases not matched to a gene: 13. CDR1 is LNHDA and CDR2 is SQIVND in the germline V gene (reference sequence). The CDR3 loop spans 17 amino acids. The CDR3 reads CASSADRPVGTTDTQYF. CDR3 bases: TGTGCCAGTAGTGCGGACAGGCCTGTTGGTACCACAGATACGCAGTATTTT.